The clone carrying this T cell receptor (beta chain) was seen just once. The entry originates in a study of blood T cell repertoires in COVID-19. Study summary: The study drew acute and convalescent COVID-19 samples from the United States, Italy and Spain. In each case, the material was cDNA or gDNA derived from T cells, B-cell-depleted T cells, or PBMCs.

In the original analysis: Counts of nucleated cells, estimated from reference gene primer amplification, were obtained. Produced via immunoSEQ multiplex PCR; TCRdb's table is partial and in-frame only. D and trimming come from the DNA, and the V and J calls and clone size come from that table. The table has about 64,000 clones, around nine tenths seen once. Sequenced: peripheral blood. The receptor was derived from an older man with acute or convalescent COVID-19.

Here the CDR3 DNA reads TGCGCCAGCAGCTTCAGGACAGGGCCTAGTAATTCACCCCTCCACTTT. Its protein is CASSFRTGPSNSPLHF. The chain joins TRBV5-1 to TRBJ1-6; 8 bases fit TRBD1. With V trimmed by 2 bases and J by 6 bases, 7 bases remained unmatched. CDR1 is SGHRS, CDR2 YFSETQ, per germline. The CDR3 is 16 residues long.